Presented here are 9 T cell receptor beta chains from one specimen sequenced in a study of T cell responses to AZD1222 COVID-19 vaccine. Here immunoSEQ multiplex PCR was the method, and the copy in TCRdb shows in-frame clones only, minus some. The sample consists of some 96,000 clones, 88% of them appearing once. The starting material was peripheral blood, obtained 28 days after the second AZD1222 dose. The receptors derive from an adult who received the AZD1222 COVID-19 vaccine.

This clone was found once. The chain couples TRBV30 to TRBJ1-2, with TRBD1 identical over 10 bases. Trimming took 1 base from V and 5 from J; bases not matched to a gene: 7. The germline gives CDR1 GTSNPN, CDR2 SVGIG (reference sequence). The CDR3 runs 15 residues. The CDR3 nucleotides read TGTGCCTGGAGTGATCGACAGGGGGCGCGTTATGGCTACACCTTC. Translation gives CAWSDRQGARYGYTF.

The chain recombines TRBV5-1 with TRBJ2-3; 10 bases align to TRBD2. This CDR3 contains 16 residues. Germline V gives CDR1 SGHRS, CDR2 YFSETQ. Trimming took 4 bases from V and 4 from J; bases not matched to a gene: 9. The CDR3 here is CASSGLSAGGADTQYF. The CDR3 coding sequence is TGCGCCAGCAGCGGATTATCAGCGGGAGGGGCAGATACGCAGTATTTT. Together with reference TRBV5-1 and TRBJ2-3, the CDR3 gives the full variable domain: KAGVTQTPRYLIKTRGQQVTLSCSPISGHRSVSWYQQTPGQGLQFLFEYFSETQRNKGNFPGRFSGRQFSNSRSEMNVSTLELGDSALYLCASSGLSAGGADTQYFGPGTRLTVL.

The J gene is TRBJ1-1, the V gene TRBV29-1; 7 positions agree with TRBD1. The CDR3 length is 13 residues. CDR1 is SQVTM, CDR2 ANQGSEA, per germline. CDR3 loop: CSSGGFGDTEAFF. CDR3 bases: TGCAGTTCAGGGGGATTCGGGGACACTGAAGCTTTCTTT.

The chain is built from TRBV5-1 and TRBJ1-1; D is perhaps TRBD1 (5 bases). Germline values: CDR1 SGHRS, CDR2 YFSETQ. The V and J ends lost 2 bases and 3 bases respectively, with 14 bases between them. This CDR3 is 15 amino acids long. CDR3 protein: CASSLGAAGDTEAFF. In DNA form, the CDR3 reads TGCGCCAGCAGCTTAGGGGCCGCGGGTGACACTGAAGCTTTCTTT.

The chain employs TRBV18 and TRBJ1-5; 7 bases match TRBD1. The junction had 5 bases not matched to a gene; V was cut back by 2 bases and J by 4 bases. Germline V CDR1 and CDR2: KGHSH, LQKENI. The CDR3 loop spans 15 amino acids. The chain's CDR3 is CASSPGDSQNQPQHF. Written as DNA, the CDR3 is TGTGCCAGCTCACCAGGGGACAGCCAAAATCAGCCCCAGCATTTT.

The chain couples TRBV7-6 to TRBJ2-1, with D possibly being TRBD2 (6 bases). Germline V gene sequence: CDR1 SGHVS, CDR2 FNYEAQ. There are 16 residues in the CDR3. The V end lost 4 bases, the J end lost 4 bases, and 17 bases lay between the germline ends. DNA of the CDR3: TGTGCCAGCAGCTCCTCGGCGGGTGGGGGGTACAATGAGCAGTTCTTC. Amino acid sequence: CASSSSAGGGYNEQFF.

V gene TRBV6-1 combines with J gene TRBJ2-1, with D uncertain. Germline values: CDR1 MNHNS, CDR2 SASEGT. The CDR3 consists of 11 residues. V lost 3 bases and J 12 bases, leaving 9 bases between the germline ends. This chain's CDR3 is CASSDRYRQFF. The CDR3 DNA reads as TGTGCCAGCAGTGACAGGTACAGGCAGTTCTTC.

This chain joins TRBV28 and TRBJ2-7; 10 bases line up with TRBD1. The CDR3 extends over 14 amino acids. J gave up 4 bases and V 6 bases, and 6 bases lay outside the gene matches. Germline V lookup: CDR1 MDHEN, CDR2 SYDVKM. The CDR3 coding sequence is TGTGCCAGCAGAGGGACAGGGGAAGGGTACGAGCAGTACTTC. It encodes CASRGTGEGYEQYF.

The V gene is TRBV3-1 (or the pseudogene TRBV3-2), the J gene TRBJ1-2; D is possibly TRBD1 (5 bases). This CDR3 contains 13 residues. With 0 bases removed from V and 10 bases from J, the gap between germline ends came to 12 bases. CDR1 and CDR2 from the germline V gene are LGHDT and YNNKEL (reference sequence). CDR3 sequence reads: CASSQEMAGNYTF. The CDR3 DNA sequence: TGTGCCAGCAGCCAAGAGATGGCAGGGAACTACACCTTC.